This T cell receptor (beta chain) was sequenced during a study of T-cell reconstitution after alpha-beta-depleted transplantation in children. The study's findings and limits: At around two months after transplant, the alpha-beta T cells were reportedly derived from several hundred expanded clones that came from non-depleted graft cells.

A library of TCRbeta sequences, prepared with unique molecular identifiers, was generated. TCRdb re-analysed the PCR reads in MiXCR, keeping a single row per CDR3 protein. There are over 150,000 distinct CDR3 sequences in the sample; about 6% occur only once, and about 4.3% lies in the top ten. The CDR3 is 14 residues long. Between the trimmed V and J ends, which lost 5 bases and 0 bases, there was a span of 11 bases. This clonotype was detected ten times or more. Its target is not known. Sequencing was performed on PBMCs, taken before TCRalphabeta/CD19-depleted stem cell transplant. The source is a girl under three years old with combined immunodeficiency, due to receive a stem cell transplant. V and J are TRBV12-3 or TRBV12-4 and TRBJ2-7; D perhaps matches TRBD1 (6 bases). The CDR3 region is CASSHGQSSYEQYF. The DNA of the CDR3 is TGTGCCAGCAGTCACGGACAGAGCTCCTACGAGCAGTACTTC.